Included here is one T cell receptor beta chain sequence, with context. Other nucleotide sequences from this sample produce the same CDR3. The method was immunoSEQ multiplex PCR; TCRdb's version includes in-frame clones alone and lacks a portion of them. The sample contains roughly 450,000 clones, more than 80% of which appear only once. Germline V lookup: CDR1 SNHLY, CDR2 FYNNEI. The CDR3 is made up of 12 amino acids. The V end was cut by 2 bases, the J end by 4 bases, with 5 bases between. The entry originates in a study of Ad26.COV2.S vaccination and SARS-CoV-2 variants. Study details: Intramuscularly, Ad26.COV2.S was given either once or twice, 56 days apart.

The treatment denotes: 15 to 20 received Ad26.COV2.S at low or high dose, single or two shots; 5 received placebo; per-sample allocation not given. After the first vaccine or placebo injection, samples were drawn on day 63. Sample: peripheral blood, taken in a trial of Ad26.COV2.S vaccine versus placebo. V is TRBV2 and J is TRBJ1-1, with D possibly TRBD1 on 5 matching bases. This receptor was taken from a person between 18 and 65 years old who received the Ad26.COV2.S COVID-19 vaccine or a placebo. Here the CDR3 reads CASSEQGTEAFF. Here the CDR3 DNA reads TGTGCCAGCAGTGAACAGGGCACTGAAGCTTTCTTT.